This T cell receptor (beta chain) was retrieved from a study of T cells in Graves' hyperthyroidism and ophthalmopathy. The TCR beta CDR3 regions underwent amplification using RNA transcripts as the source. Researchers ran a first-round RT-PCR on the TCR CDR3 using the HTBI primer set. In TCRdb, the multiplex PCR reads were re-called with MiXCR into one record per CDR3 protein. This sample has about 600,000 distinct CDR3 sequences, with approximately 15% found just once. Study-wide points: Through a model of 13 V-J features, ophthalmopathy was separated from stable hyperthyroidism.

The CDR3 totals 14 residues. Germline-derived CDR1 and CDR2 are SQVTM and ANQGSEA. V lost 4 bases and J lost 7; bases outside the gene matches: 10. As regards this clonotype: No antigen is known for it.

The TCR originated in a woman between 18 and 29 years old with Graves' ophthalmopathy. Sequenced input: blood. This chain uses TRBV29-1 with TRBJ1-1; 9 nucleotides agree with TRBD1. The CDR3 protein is CSVAPDRGKVEAFF. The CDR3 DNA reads TGCAGCGTTGCCCCGGACAGGGGAAAAGTTGAAGCTTTCTTT.